The 20 T cell receptor beta chains below all came from one sample that was sequenced in a study of regulatory T cells in long-lasting Graves disease. Described time point: newly diagnosed GD, antithyroid drugs for less than 3 months. Preparation of the TCR library used RNA extracted from PBMCs. Researchers made TCR beta libraries by using iRepertoire HTBI primers and running Arm-PCR on CDR3 regions. MiXCR, applied by TCRdb to the multiplex PCR reads, yields one record per CDR3 protein. The table includes around 470,000 distinct CDR3 sequences, about 15% detected once. This same sample was also taken into another study, of T cells in Graves' hyperthyroidism and ophthalmopathy.

This sample comprised peripheral blood mononuclear cells (PBMCs), obtained at new diagnosis, from a patient treated with antithyroid drugs. The receptor set was obtained from a woman between 45 and 60 years old with Graves disease.

This clonotype was detected only a few times. This sequence joins TRBV6-1 and TRBJ2-7; TRBD1 matches at 8 bases. The length of the CDR3 is 14 residues. Germline lookup yields CDR1 MNHNS and CDR2 SASEGT. The V segment lost 8 bases and the J segment 6 bases; nucleotides outside the gene matches: 12. In DNA, the CDR3 is TGTGCCAGCGTAAGTAGGACAGGGTCTGGCGAGCAGTACTTC. Protein product: CASVSRTGSGEQYF.

This clonotype has a count of ten or more. The chain links TRBV5-6 to TRBJ1-1; D is uncertain. The ends were cut back, 0 bases at V and 9 bases at J, with 12 bases in the middle. Germline CDR1 reads SGHDT; CDR2 reads YYEEEE. CDR3 length equals 13 residues. CDR3 sequence: CASSLVAIRKAFF. The CDR3 DNA follows: TGTGCCAGCAGCTTGGTGGCTATCAGGAAAGCTTTCTTT. The full variable domain, its missing parts supplied by reference TRBV5-6 and TRBJ1-1, is DAGVTQSPTHLIKTRGQQVTLRCSPKSGHDTVSWYQQALGQGPQFIFQYYEEEERQRGNFPDRFSGHQFPNYSSELNVNALLLGDSALYLCASSLVAIRKAFFGQGTRLTVV.

This clonotype was recorded at least ten times. The chain couples TRBV28 to TRBJ1-6; D is uncertain. Looked up from germline, CDR1 is MDHEN and CDR2 is SYDVKM. The CDR3 runs 15 residues. Trimming cost V 6 bases and J 6 bases, with 15 bases left between them. In nucleotides, the CDR3 is TGTGCCAGCAGCCCTGACCTCTCCCTTAATTCACCCCTCCACTTT. Protein product: CASSPDLSLNSPLHF.

This clonotype was observed at least ten times. The chain links TRBV28 to TRBJ1-1; 9 positions match TRBD1. CDR1 is MDHEN and CDR2 is SYDVKM in the germline V gene. V lost 6 bases, J lost 0 bases, and 11 bases stayed unmatched. The CDR3 is made up of 17 amino acids. The CDR3 loop is CASRQAGTGSLNTEAFF. The CDR3 nucleotides read TGTGCCAGCAGACAAGCCGGGACAGGGAGTTTGAACACTGAAGCTTTCTTT.

At least ten counts were recorded for this clonotype. The gene calls are TRBV11-2 and TRBJ2-3, with 13 nucleotides matching TRBD2. This CDR3 has 16 amino acids. The germline V gene encodes CDR1 SGHAT and CDR2 FQNNGV. J gave up 2 bases and V 4 bases, and 3 bases lay outside the gene matches. The CDR3 sequence: CASSSGLAGATDTQYF. DNA of the CDR3: TGTGCCAGCAGCTCCGGACTAGCGGGGGCCACAGATACGCAGTATTTT.

In this sample, this clonotype turned up many times. Compared with germline, one end of the junction differs, possibly owing to a read error. The chain links TRBV6-2 or TRBV6-3 to TRBJ1-2, with D maybe TRBD1 (6 bases). Germline CDR1 and CDR2: MNHEY and SVGEGT. This CDR3 spans 15 amino acids. CDR3 in amino acids: CASSYLRDTFYDYTF. CDR3 DNA sequence: TGTGCCAGCAGTTACCTGCGGGACACTTTCTATGACTACACCTTC.

This clonotype was seen more than once but under ten times. The V and J genes are TRBV9 and TRBJ1-3, with D hard to call. Looked up from germline, CDR1 is SGDLS and CDR2 is YYNGEE. The CDR3 covers 14 residues. The V gene lost 0 bases and the J gene lost 0 bases, with 4 bases spanning the gap. The DNA of the CDR3 is TGTGCCAGCAGCGTAGACAACTCTGGAAACACCATATATTTT. Translation gives CASSVDNSGNTIYF.

The V and J genes are TRBV6-2 or TRBV6-3 and TRBJ1-6; weak D call: TRBD1 (6 bases). Trimming shortened V by 0 bases and J by 7 bases, and 13 bases separated the two germline ends. The CDR3 consists of 16 residues. Germline loops: CDR1 MNHEY, CDR2 SVGEGT. Here the CDR3 reads CASSYSAGTLNSPLHF. The CDR3 DNA is TGTGCCAGCAGTTACTCGGCCGGGACACTAAATTCACCCCTCCACTTT.

This sequence joins TRBV25-1 and TRBJ1-3; D ambiguous. V dropped 6 bases and J dropped 0 bases, with 15 bases sitting between them. Looked up from germline, CDR1 is MGHDK and CDR2 is SYGVNS. This CDR3 has 16 residues. The CDR3 protein is CASSGPRLDSGNTIYF. CDR3 DNA sequence: TGTGCCAGCAGCGGGCCCAGGTTAGACTCTGGAAACACCATATATTTT.

A few counts support this clonotype. The chain recombines TRBV20-1 with TRBJ2-4, with 10 bases lining up with TRBD2. The V segment lost 6 bases and the J segment 3 bases; nucleotides outside the gene matches: 5. Germline CDR1 reads DFQATT; CDR2 reads SNEGSKA (reference sequence). The CDR3 extends over 14 amino acids. The CDR3 spells CSANTSGDKNIQYF. The CDR3 nucleotides are TGCAGTGCAAATACTAGCGGGGACAAAAACATTCAGTACTTC.

This clonotype has a count of ten or more. V usage is TRBV3-1 and J usage is TRBJ2-7; D perhaps matches TRBD2 (5 bases). The germline CDR1 and CDR2 sequences are LGHDT and YNNKEL (reference sequence). The V end was cut by 5 bases, the J end by 2 bases, with 16 bases between. CDR3 length equals 15 residues. The CDR3 region is CASSERWERPYEQYF. In DNA form, the CDR3 reads TGTGCCAGCAGCGAGCGTTGGGAGAGGCCCTACGAGCAGTACTTC.

The J gene is TRBJ2-1, the V gene TRBV30; D call uncertain. The CDR3 runs 13 residues. Germline V gives CDR1 GTSNPN, CDR2 SVGIG (reference sequence). Deletions cut 7 bases from V and 0 bases from J, with 10 bases between. The CDR3 DNA is TGTGCCTACCAGAATAGCTCCTACAATGAGCAGTTCTTC. It translates to CAYQNSSYNEQFF.

This clonotype was seen repeatedly, ten times or more. The chain employs TRBV20-1 and TRBJ2-7; 7 positions agree with TRBD1. Germline assignment: CDR1 DFQATT and CDR2 SNEGSKA (reference sequence). The CDR3 has 14 amino acids. Trimming at V came to 0 bases and at J to 1 base, leaving 3 bases not matched to a gene. The CDR3 DNA reads as TGCAGTGCTAGAGACGAGGACAGGTCCTACGAGCAGTACTTC. This encodes CSARDEDRSYEQYF.

In this sample, this clonotype turned up many times. The rearrangement uses TRBV11-2 and TRBJ2-3; TRBD2 is a possible D gene (6 bases). CDR1 and CDR2 (germline): SGHAT, FQNNGV. The CDR3 is made up of 17 amino acids. The V gene lost 7 bases and the J gene lost 0 bases, with 20 bases spanning the gap. The CDR3 loop is CASKAYPGTYSTDTQYF. CDR3 DNA: TGTGCCAGCAAAGCCTACCCCGGGACTTACAGCACAGATACGCAGTATTTT.

In its sample, this clonotype was seen many times. V is TRBV6-2 or TRBV6-3 and J is TRBJ2-4, with D perhaps TRBD2 (5 bases). CDR1 MNHEY and CDR2 SVGEGT come from the germline V gene. Trimming shortened V by 0 bases and J by 0 bases, and 12 bases separated the two germline ends. The CDR3 contains 17 residues. The chain's CDR3 is CASSYSRAAVAKNIQYF. The CDR3 DNA sequence: TGTGCCAGCAGTTACTCGAGAGCAGCGGTAGCCAAAAACATTCAGTACTTC.

The chain joins TRBV7-9 to TRBJ2-7; 15 bases map to TRBD2. TRBJ2-1 explains the end of the DNA better; the J call may be wrong. This CDR3 comprises 17 residues. Germline CDR1 and CDR2: SEHNR and FQNEAQ (reference sequence). CDR3 DNA: TGTGCCAGCAGCTTGGAAGGGACTAGCGGGAGGCCGAATGAGCAGTTCTTC. Protein product: CASSLEGTSGRPNEQFF.

This chain uses TRBV30 with TRBJ1-6; D remains unclear. Deletions cut 0 bases from V and 10 bases from J, with 22 bases between. Germline assignment: CDR1 GTSNPN and CDR2 SVGIG (reference sequence). The CDR3 runs to 17 residues. For the CDR3, the DNA is TGTGCCTGGAGTGTATCGGGAGGACTACGAAGGAACTCACCCCTCCACTTT. This gives the protein CAWSVSGGLRRNSPLHF.

This clonotype was counted at least ten times. This chain joins TRBV27 and TRBJ1-1; possibly TRBD1 for D (5 bases). The V end lost 4 bases, the J end lost 5 bases, and 11 bases lay between the germline ends. CDR3 length equals 13 residues. Germline V CDR1 and CDR2: MNHEY, SMNVEV (reference sequence). CDR3 nucleotides: TGTGCCAGCAGTTACCGGGGGATAACTGAAGCTTTCTTT. Amino acids: CASSYRGITEAFF.

The chain is built from TRBV6-1 and TRBJ2-5, with 8 bases lining up with TRBD2. CDR1 MNHNS and CDR2 SASEGT come from the germline V gene. CDR3 length: 15 amino acids. V was clipped by 4 bases and J by 3 bases; unmatched bases: 7. CDR3 amino acids: CASSGAGGGEETQYF. CDR3 DNA: TGTGCCAGCAGTGGCGCGGGAGGTGGGGAAGAGACCCAGTACTTC.

This clonotype appeared many times. The chain couples TRBV6-2 or TRBV6-3 to TRBJ1-1; TRBD1 agrees at 7 bases. The CDR3 covers 15 residues. The junction had 11 bases not matched to a gene; V was cut back by 5 bases and J by 5 bases. Germline V gives CDR1 MNHEY, CDR2 SVGEGT. CDR3 in DNA: TGTGCCAGCAGTGAAGATAAGGGGGCATGGACTGAAGCTTTCTTT. This encodes CASSEDKGAWTEAFF.